These T cell receptor beta chains were read from a single sample in a study of CD8 T cells in Susac syndrome. One entry per CDR3 protein, called by TCRdb with MiXCR from the immunoSEQ multiplex PCR reads. This repertoire shows under 200,000 distinct CDR3 sequences, around 95% found once; its top ten account for less than 0.11%. The material sequenced was CD4+ T cells from PBMCs. The receptors stem from a human donor in good health. The CDR3 runs from the conserved cysteine through the conserved F or W. The order of the fields is V gene, J gene, CDR3 protein.

V: TRBV15; J: TRBJ2-1; CDR3: CATSRVGRSTYNEQFF
V: TRBV2; J: TRBJ2-1; CDR3: CASGTSGSSYNEQFF
V: TRBV12-3/TRBV12-4; J: TRBJ2-5; CDR3: CASSFPFETQYF
V: TRBV4-3; J: TRBJ1-1; CDR3: CASSLAVGQGNTEAFF
V: TRBV30; J: TRBJ1-3; CDR3: CAWQRGATGNTIYF
V: TRBV6-5; J: TRBJ1-2; CDR3: CASRQGEGGYTF
V: TRBV4-3; J: TRBJ1-6; CDR3: CASSQDLQGSYNSPLHF
V: TRBV19; J: TRBJ1-6; CDR3: CASSISGARYNSPLHF
V: TRBV9; J: TRBJ2-7; CDR3: CASSQGESYEQYF
V: TRBV28; J: TRBJ1-2; CDR3: CASSLGSHGYTF
V: TRBV29-1; J: TRBJ2-5; CDR3: CSVDSRQETQYF
V: TRBV9; J: TRBJ1-6; CDR3: CASSPGGGRGNSPLHF
V: TRBV5-6; J: TRBJ2-5; CDR3: CASSLPGAETQYF
V: TRBV11-3; J: TRBJ2-3; CDR3: CASSLPGLAQYF
V: TRBV4-3; J: TRBJ1-2; CDR3: CASSQDPAGAYGYTF
V: TRBV7-8; J: TRBJ1-2; CDR3: CASSRREFNYGYTF
V: TRBV12-3/TRBV12-4; J: TRBJ2-2; CDR3: CASSWRGTGELFF
V: TRBV4-1; J: TRBJ1-4; CDR3: CASSPWDRLNEKLFF
V: TRBV28; J: TRBJ1-1; CDR3: CAVKRGLNTEAFF
V: TRBV14; J: TRBJ2-5; CDR3: CASSQEWRVAETQYF
V: TRBV5-1; J: TRBJ1-2; CDR3: CASSLDGGSSYGYTF
V: TRBV3-1; J: TRBJ2-5; CDR3: CASSRPGFQETQYF
V: TRBV15; J: TRBJ2-1; CDR3: CATSLEAGGDEQFF
V: TRBV18; J: TRBJ2-7; CDR3: CASSFSRALDEQYF
V: TRBV14; J: TRBJ1-2; CDR3: CASSQETGIYGYTF
V: TRBV2; J: TRBJ2-1; CDR3: CASSLLGNEQFF
V: TRBV29-1; J: TRBJ1-1; CDR3: CSGSLGGREAFF
V: TRBV20-1; J: TRBJ1-6; CDR3: CSARAGTGPLHF